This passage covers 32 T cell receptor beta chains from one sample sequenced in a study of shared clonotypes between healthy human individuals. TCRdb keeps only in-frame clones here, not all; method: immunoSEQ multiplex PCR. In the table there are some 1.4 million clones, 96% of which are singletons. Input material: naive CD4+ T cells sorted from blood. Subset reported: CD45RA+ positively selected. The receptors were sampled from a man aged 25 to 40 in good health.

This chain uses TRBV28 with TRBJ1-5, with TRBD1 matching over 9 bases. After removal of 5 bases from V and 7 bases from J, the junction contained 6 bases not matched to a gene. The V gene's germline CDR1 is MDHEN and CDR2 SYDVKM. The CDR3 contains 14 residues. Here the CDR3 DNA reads TGTGCCAGCAGTATGGACAGGGGCGGGCAGCCCCAGCATTTT. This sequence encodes CASSMDRGGQPQHF.

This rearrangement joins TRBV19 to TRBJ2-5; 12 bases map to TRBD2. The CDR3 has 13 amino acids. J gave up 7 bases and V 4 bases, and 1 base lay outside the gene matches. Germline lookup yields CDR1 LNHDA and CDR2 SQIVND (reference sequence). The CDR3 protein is CASSTGLAGTQYF. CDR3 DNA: TGTGCCAGTAGTACGGGACTAGCGGGGACCCAGTACTTC.

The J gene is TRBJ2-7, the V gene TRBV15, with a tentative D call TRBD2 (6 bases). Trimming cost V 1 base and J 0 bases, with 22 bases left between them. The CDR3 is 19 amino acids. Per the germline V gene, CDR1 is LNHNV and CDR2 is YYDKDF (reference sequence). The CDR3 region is CATSRVFLARYTSSYEQYF. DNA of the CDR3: TGTGCCACCAGCAGAGTTTTCCTAGCGAGATATACAAGCTCCTACGAGCAGTACTTC.

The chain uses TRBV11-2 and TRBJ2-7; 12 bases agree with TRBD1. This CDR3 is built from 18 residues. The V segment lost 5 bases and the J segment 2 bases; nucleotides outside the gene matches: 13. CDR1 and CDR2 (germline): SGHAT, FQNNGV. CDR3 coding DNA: TGTGCCAGCAGCCCACGGGACAGGGGGCGCCTTCGGGCCTACGAGCAGTACTTC. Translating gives CASSPRDRGRLRAYEQYF.

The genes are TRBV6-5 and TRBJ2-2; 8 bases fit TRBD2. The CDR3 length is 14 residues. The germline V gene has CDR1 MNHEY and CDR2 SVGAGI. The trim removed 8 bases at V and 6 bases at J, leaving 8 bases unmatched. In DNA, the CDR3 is TGTGCCAGCGGACTAGCCCCTCTGGCCGGGGAGCTGTTTTTT. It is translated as CASGLAPLAGELFF.

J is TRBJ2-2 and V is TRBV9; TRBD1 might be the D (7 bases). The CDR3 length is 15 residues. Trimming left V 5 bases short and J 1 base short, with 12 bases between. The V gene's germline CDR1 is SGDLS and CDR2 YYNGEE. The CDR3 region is CASRPGGGNTGELFF. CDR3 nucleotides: TGTGCCAGCAGGCCAGGGGGAGGGAACACCGGGGAGCTGTTTTTT.

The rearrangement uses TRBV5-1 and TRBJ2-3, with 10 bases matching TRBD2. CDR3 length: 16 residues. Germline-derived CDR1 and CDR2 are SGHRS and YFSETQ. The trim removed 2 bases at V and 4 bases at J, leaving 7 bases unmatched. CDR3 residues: CASSFTSGTGADTQYF. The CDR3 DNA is TGCGCCAGCAGCTTCACTAGCGGGACTGGGGCAGATACGCAGTATTTT.

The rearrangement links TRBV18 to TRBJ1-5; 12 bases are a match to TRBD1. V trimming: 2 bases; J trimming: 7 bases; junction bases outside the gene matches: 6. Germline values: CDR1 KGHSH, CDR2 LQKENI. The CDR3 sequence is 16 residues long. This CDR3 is CASSPGTGGSGQPQHF. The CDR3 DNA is TGTGCCAGCTCACCAGGGACAGGGGGCTCGGGACAGCCCCAGCATTTT.

The CDR3 DNA sequence: TGTGCCAGCAGCAGATTCCGGCTAGAGGCCACAGATACGCAGTATTTT. Its protein is CASSRFRLEATDTQYF. The V and J genes are TRBV5-6 and TRBJ2-3; no definite D call. This CDR3 spans 16 amino acids. Germline V gives CDR1 SGHDT, CDR2 YYEEEE. V was trimmed by 4 bases and J by 2 bases, leaving 17 bases between them.

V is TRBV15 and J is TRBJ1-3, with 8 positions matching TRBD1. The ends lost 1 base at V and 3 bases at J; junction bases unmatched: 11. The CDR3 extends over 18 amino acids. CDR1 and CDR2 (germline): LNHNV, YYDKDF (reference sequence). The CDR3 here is CATSRVGLDRVIGNTIYF. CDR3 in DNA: TGTGCCACCAGCAGAGTGGGGTTGGACAGGGTAATTGGAAACACCATATATTTT.

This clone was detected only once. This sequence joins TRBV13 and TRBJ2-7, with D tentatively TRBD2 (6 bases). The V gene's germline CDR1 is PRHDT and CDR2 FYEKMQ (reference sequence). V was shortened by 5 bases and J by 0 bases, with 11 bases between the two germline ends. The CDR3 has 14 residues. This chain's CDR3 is CASSVAGPSYEQYF. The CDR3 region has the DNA TGTGCCAGCAGCGTGGCGGGGCCCTCCTACGAGCAGTACTTC.

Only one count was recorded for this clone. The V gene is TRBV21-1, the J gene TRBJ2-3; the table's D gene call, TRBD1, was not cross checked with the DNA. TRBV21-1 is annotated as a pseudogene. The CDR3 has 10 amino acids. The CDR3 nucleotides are TGTGCCACCAATACAGATACGCAGTATTTT. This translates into CATNTDTQYF.

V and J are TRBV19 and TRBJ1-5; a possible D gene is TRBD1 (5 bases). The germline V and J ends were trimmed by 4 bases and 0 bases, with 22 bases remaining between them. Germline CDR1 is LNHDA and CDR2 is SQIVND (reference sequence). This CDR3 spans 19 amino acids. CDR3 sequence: CASSKSAAIETVSNQPQHF. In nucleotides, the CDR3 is TGTGCCAGTAGTAAATCTGCGGCGATTGAGACAGTTAGCAATCAGCCCCAGCATTTT.

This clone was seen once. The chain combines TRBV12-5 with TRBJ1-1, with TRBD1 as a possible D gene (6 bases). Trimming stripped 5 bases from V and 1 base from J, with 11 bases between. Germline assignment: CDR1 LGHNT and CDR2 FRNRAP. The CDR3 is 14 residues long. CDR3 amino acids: CASGPDRTNTEAFF. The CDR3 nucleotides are TGTGCTAGTGGTCCAGACAGGACGAACACTGAAGCTTTCTTT.

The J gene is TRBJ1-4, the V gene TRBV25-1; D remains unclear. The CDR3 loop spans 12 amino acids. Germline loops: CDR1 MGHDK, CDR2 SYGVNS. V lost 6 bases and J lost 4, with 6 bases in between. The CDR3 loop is CASRAYNEKLFF. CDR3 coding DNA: TGTGCCAGCAGGGCCTATAATGAAAAACTGTTTTTT. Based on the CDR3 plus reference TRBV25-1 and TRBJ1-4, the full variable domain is EADIYQTPRYLVIGTGKKITLECSQTMGHDKMYWYQQDPGMELHLIHYSYGVNSTEKGDLSSESTVSRIRTEHFPLTLESARPSHTSQYLCASRAYNEKLFFGSGTQLSVL.

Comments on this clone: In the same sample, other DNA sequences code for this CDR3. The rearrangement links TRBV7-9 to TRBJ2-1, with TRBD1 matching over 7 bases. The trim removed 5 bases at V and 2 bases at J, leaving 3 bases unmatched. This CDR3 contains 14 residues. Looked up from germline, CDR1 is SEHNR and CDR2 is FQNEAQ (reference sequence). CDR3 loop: CASSPGTAYNEQFF. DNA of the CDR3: TGTGCCAGCAGCCCTGGGACAGCCTACAATGAGCAGTTCTTC. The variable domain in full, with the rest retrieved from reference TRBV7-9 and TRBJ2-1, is DTGVSQNPRHKITKRGQNVTFRCDPISEHNRLYWYRQTLGQGPEFLTYFQNEAQLEKSRLLSDRFSAERPKGSFSTLEIQRTEQGDSAMYLCASSPGTAYNEQFFGPGTRLTVL.

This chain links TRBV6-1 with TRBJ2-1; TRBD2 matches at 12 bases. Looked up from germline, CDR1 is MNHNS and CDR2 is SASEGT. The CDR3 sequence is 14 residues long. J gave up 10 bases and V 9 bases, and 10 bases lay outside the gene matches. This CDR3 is CASELAGGIGEQFF. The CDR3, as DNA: TGTGCCAGTGAGCTAGCGGGAGGGATAGGCGAGCAGTTCTTC.

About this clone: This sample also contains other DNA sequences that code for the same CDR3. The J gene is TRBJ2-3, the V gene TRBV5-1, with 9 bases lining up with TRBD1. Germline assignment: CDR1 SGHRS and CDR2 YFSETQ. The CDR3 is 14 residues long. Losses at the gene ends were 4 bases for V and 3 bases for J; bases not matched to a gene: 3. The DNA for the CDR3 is TGCGCCAGCAGCCCGACAGGGGGGACAGATACGCAGTATTTT. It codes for CASSPTGGTDTQYF. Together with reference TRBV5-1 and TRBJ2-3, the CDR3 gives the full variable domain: KAGVTQTPRYLIKTRGQQVTLSCSPISGHRSVSWYQQTPGQGLQFLFEYFSETQRNKGNFPGRFSGRQFSNSRSEMNVSTLELGDSALYLCASSPTGGTDTQYFGPGTRLTVL.

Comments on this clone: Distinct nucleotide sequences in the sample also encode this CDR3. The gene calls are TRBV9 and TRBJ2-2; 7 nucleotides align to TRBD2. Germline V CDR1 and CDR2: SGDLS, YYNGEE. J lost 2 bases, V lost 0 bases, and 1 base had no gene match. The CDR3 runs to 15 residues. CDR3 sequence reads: CASSVGGSNTGELFF. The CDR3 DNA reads TGTGCCAGCAGCGTAGGCGGGAGCAACACCGGGGAGCTGTTTTTT.

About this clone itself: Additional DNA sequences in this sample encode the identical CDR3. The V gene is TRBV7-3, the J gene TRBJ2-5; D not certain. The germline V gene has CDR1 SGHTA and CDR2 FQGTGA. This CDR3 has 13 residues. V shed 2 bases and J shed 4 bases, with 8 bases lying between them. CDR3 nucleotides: TGTGCCAGCAGCTTAGGTGTGGGAGAGACCCAGTACTTC. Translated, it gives CASSLGVGETQYF.

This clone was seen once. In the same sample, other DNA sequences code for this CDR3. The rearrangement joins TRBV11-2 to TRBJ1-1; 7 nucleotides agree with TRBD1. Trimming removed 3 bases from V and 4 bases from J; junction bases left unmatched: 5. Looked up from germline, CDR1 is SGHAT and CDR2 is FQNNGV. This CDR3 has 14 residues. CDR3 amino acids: CASSLLQGGTEAFF. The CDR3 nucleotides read TGTGCCAGCAGCTTGCTTCAGGGGGGCACTGAAGCTTTCTTT. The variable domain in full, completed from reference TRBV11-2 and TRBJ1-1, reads EAGVAQSPRYKIIEKRQSVAFWCNPISGHATLYWYQQILGQGPKLLIQFQNNGVVDDSQLPKDRFSAERLKGVDSTLKIQPAKLEDSAVYLCASSLLQGGTEAFFGQGTRLTVV.

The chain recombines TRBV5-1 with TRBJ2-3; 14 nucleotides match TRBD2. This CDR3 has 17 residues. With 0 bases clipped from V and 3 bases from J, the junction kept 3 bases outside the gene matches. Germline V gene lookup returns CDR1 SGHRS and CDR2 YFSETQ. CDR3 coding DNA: TGCGCCAGCAGCTTGGGCGGGACTAGCGGGAGTACAGATACGCAGTATTTT. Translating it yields CASSLGGTSGSTDTQYF.

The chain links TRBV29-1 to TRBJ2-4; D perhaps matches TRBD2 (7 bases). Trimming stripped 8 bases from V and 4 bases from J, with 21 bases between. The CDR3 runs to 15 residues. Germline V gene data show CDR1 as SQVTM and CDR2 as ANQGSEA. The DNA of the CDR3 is TGCAGCTCCGTTCAGCCAAGGGGGGGAAAAAACATTCAGTACTTC. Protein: CSSVQPRGGKNIQYF.

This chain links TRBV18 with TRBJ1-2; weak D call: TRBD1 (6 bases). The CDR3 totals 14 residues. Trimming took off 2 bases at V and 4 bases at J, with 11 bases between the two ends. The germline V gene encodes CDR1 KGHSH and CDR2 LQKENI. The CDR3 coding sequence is TGTGCCAGCTCACCAGGGACACAGTCCTATGGCTACACCTTC. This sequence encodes CASSPGTQSYGYTF.

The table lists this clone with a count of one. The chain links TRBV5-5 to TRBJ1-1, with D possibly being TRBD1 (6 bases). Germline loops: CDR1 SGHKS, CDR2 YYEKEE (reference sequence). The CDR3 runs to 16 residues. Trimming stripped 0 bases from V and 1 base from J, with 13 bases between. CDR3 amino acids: CASSLVDSSWNTEAFF. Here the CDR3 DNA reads TGTGCCAGCAGCTTGGTGGACAGTTCTTGGAACACTGAAGCTTTCTTT. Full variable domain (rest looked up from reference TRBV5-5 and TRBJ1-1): DAGVTQSPTHLIKTRGQQVTLRCSPISGHKSVSWYQQVLGQGPQFIFQYYEKEERGRGNFPDRFSARQFPNYSSELNVNALLLGDSALYLCASSLVDSSWNTEAFFGQGTRLTVV.

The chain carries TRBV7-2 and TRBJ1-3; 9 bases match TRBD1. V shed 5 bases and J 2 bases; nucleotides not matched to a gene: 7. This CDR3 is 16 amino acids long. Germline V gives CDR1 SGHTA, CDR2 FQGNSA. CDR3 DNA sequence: TGTGCCAGCAGCAGGGACAGGGACAGAACTGGAAACACCATATATTTT. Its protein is CASSRDRDRTGNTIYF.

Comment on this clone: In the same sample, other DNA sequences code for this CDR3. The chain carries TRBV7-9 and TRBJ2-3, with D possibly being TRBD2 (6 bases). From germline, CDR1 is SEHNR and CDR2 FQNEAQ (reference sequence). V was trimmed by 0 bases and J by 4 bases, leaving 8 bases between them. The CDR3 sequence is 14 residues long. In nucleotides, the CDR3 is TGTGCCAGCAGCTTAGCGGGAGGAGCAGATACGCAGTATTTT. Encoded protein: CASSLAGGADTQYF.

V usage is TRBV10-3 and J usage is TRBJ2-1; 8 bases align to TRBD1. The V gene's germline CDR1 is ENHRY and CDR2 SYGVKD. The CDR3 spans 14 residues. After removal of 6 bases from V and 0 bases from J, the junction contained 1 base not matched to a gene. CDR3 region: CAIRQGGSYNEQFF. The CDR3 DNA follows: TGTGCCATCAGACAGGGGGGCTCCTACAATGAGCAGTTCTTC.

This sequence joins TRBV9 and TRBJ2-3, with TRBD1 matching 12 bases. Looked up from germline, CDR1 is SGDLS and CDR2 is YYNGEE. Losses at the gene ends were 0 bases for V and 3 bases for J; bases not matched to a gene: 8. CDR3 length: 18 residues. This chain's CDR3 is CASSVAGTGGELTDTQYF. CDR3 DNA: TGTGCCAGCAGCGTAGCGGGGACAGGGGGCGAGTTGACAGATACGCAGTATTTT.

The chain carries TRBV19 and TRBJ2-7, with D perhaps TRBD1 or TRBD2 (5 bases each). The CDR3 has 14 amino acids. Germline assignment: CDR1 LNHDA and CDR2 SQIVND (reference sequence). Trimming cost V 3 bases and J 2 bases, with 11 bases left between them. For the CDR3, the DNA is TGTGCCAGTAGTATCGGGGCTCTCGCCTACGAGCAGTACTTC. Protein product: CASSIGALAYEQYF.

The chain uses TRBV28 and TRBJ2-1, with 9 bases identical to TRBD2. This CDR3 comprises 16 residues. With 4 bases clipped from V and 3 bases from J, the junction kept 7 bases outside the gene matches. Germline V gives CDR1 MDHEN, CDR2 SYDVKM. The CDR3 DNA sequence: TGTGCCAGCAGTTCCCCAGCGGGAGGCTTCTACAATGAGCAGTTCTTC. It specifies CASSSPAGGFYNEQFF. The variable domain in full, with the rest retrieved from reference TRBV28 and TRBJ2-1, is DVKVTQSSRYLVKRTGEKVFLECVQDMDHENMFWYRQDPGLGLRLIYFSYDVKMKEKGDIPEGYSVSREKKERFSLILESASTNQTSMYLCASSSPAGGFYNEQFFGPGTRLTVL.

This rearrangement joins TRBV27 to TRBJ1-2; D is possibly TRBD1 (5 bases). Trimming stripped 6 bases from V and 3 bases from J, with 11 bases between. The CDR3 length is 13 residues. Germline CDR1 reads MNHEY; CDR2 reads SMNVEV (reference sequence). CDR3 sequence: CASSRDGYYGYTF. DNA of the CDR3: TGTGCCAGCAGCCGGGACGGTTACTATGGCTACACCTTC.